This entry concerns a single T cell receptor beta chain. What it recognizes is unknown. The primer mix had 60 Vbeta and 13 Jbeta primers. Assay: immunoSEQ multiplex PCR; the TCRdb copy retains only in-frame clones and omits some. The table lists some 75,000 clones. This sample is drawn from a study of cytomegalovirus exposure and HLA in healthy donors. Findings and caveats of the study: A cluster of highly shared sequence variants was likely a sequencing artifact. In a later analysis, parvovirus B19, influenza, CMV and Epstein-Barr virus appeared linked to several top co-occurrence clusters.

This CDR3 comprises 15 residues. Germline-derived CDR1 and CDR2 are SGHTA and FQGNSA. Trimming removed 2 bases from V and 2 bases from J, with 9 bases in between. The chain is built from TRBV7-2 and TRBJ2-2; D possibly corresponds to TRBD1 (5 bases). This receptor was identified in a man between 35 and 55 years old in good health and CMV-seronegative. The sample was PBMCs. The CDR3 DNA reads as TGTGCCAGCAGCTTAATTGGGGCAAACACCGGGGAGCTGTTTTTT. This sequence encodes CASSLIGANTGELFF.